These 5 T cell receptor beta chains were sequenced from one sample in a study of vaccination effects on CD4 cells after COVID-19. Using viral peptide pools, the ViraFEST assay grew out antigen-specific CD4+ T cells prior to sequencing. Once cultured for approximately ten days, the cells underwent separation to obtain CD4+ T cells. By PCR, the person was confirmed to have had SARS-CoV-2 infection between March and December 2020. For these receptors, no antigen is known. Assay used: immunoSEQ multiplex PCR; TCRdb lists only in-frame clones, some missing. This table holds tens of thousands of clones, around 70% found once. The starting material was CD4+ T cells from PBMCs cultured with HCoV-NL63 spike peptides, obtained before COVID-19 vaccination. The receptors originated from a human donor who had a prior SARS-CoV-2 infection.

J is TRBJ1-5 and V is TRBV30; 8 nucleotides line up with TRBD1. The CDR3 covers 17 residues. Germline V lookup: CDR1 GTSNPN, CDR2 SVGIG (reference sequence). The ends lost 3 bases at V and 5 bases at J; junction bases unmatched: 15. CDR3: CAWSARQGNGGDQPQHF. In nucleotides, the CDR3 is TGTGCCTGGAGCGCAAGACAGGGGAATGGGGGCGATCAGCCCCAGCATTTT.

The V gene is TRBV3-1 (or the pseudogene TRBV3-2), the J gene TRBJ1-2; unclear D gene. The V end lost 0 bases, the J end lost 7 bases, and 9 bases lay between the germline ends. CDR1 is LGHDT, CDR2 YNNKEL, per germline (reference sequence). The CDR3 runs to 13 residues. The CDR3 bases are TGTGCCAGCAGCCAAGATCTTGTGGTTGGCTACACCTTC. It specifies CASSQDLVVGYTF.

This rearrangement joins TRBV11-2 to TRBJ2-1; 14 bases fit TRBD2. The CDR3 has 17 residues. In germline, CDR1 is SGHAT, CDR2 FQNNGV. With 4 bases clipped from V and 4 bases from J, the junction kept 6 bases outside the gene matches. Here the CDR3 DNA reads TGTGCCAGCAGCTGGAGACTAGCGGGAGGGGGTTACAATGAGCAGTTCTTC. It encodes CASSWRLAGGGYNEQFF.

This chain uses TRBV5-1 with TRBJ1-6; unclear D gene. This CDR3 is built from 18 residues. The ends were cut back, 0 bases at V and 0 bases at J, with 13 bases in the middle. Germline loops: CDR1 SGHRS, CDR2 YFSETQ. In nucleotides, the CDR3 is TGCGCCAGCAGCTTGGCCGGTCGTGGGAGCTCCTATAATTCACCCCTCCACTTT. It translates to CASSLAGRGSSYNSPLHF.

The chain carries TRBV2 and TRBJ1-1, with D possibly matching TRBD1 (6 bases). Germline-derived CDR1 and CDR2 are SNHLY and FYNNEI. The CDR3 is made up of 14 amino acids. The V gene lost 6 bases and the J gene lost 1 base, with 12 bases spanning the gap. CDR3 sequence (DNA): TGTGCCAGCAGGATACGGGACACGAACACTGAAGCTTTCTTT. This sequence encodes CASRIRDTNTEAFF.